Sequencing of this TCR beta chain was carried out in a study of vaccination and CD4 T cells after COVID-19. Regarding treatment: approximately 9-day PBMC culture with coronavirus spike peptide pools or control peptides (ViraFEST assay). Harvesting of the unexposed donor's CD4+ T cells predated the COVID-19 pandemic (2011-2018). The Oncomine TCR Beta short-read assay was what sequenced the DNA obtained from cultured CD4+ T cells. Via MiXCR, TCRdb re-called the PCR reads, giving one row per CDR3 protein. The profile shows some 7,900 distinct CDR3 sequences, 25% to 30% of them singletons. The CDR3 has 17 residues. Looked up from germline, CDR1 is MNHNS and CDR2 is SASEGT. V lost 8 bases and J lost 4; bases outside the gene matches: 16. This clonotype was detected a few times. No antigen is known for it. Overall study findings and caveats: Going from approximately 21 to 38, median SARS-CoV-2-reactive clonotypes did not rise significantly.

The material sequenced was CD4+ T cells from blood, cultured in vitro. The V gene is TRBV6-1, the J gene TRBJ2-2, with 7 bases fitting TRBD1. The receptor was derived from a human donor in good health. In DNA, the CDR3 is TGTGCCAGCCCATCGGACAGGCCCAGCGGAACCACCGGGGAGCTGTTTTTT. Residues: CASPSDRPSGTTGELFF.